This T cell receptor beta chain was captured in a study of technical replicates of blood from several donors. Sequencing was performed with immunoSEQ multiplex PCR; in TCRdb, only in-frame clones are kept and a portion is missing. The sample consists of 55,000 to 80,000 clones, roughly 98% of them appearing once. This CDR3 is 14 amino acids long. V was pared by 5 bases and J by 1 base, with 14 bases between. The V gene's germline CDR1 is GTSNPN and CDR2 SVGIG (reference sequence). The receptor's source is a human donor in good health. The J gene is TRBJ1-1, the V gene TRBV30; D call uncertain. The sequenced sample was T cells isolated from PBMCs. CDR3 amino acids: CAWCCGPKNTEAFF. CDR3 sequence (DNA): TGTGCCTGGTGTTGCGGCCCGAAGAACACTGAAGCTTTCTTT. Using reference TRBV30 and TRBJ1-1 for the parts outside the CDR3, the full variable domain is SQTIHQWPATLVQPVGSPLSLECTVEGTSNPNLYWYRQAAGRGLQLLFYSVGIGQISSEVPQNLSASRPQDRQFILSSKKLLLSDSGFYLCAWCCGPKNTEAFFGQGTRLTVV.